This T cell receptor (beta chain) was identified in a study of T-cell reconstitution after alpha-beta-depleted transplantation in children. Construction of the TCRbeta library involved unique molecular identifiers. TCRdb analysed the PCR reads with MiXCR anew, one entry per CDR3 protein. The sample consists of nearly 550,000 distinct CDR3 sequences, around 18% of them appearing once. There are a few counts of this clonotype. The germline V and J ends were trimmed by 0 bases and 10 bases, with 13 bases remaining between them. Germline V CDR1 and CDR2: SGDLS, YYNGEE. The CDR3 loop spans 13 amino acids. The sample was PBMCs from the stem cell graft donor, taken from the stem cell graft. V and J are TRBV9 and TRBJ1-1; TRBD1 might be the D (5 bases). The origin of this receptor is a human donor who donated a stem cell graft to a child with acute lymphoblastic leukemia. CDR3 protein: CASSVGGVQGAFF. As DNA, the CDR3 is TGTGCCAGCAGCGTAGGGGGGGTTCAAGGAGCTTTCTTT.